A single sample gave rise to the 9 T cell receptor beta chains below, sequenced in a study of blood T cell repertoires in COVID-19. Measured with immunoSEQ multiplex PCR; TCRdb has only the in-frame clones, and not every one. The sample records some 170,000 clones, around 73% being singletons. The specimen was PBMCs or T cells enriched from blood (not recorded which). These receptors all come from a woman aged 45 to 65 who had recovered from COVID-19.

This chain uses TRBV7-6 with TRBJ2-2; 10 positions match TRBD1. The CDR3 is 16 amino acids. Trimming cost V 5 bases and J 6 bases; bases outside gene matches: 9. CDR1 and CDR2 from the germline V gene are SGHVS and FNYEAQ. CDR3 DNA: TGTGCCAGCAGCCTCGGACAGGGGGACATATCCGGGGAGCTGTTTTTT. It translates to CASSLGQGDISGELFF.

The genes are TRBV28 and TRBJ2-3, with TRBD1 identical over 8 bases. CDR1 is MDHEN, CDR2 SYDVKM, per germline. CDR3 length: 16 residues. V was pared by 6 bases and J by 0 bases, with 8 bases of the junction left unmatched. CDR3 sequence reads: CASRRGTGFSTDTQYF. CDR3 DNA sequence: TGTGCCAGCAGGCGCGGGACAGGATTTAGCACAGATACGCAGTATTTT.

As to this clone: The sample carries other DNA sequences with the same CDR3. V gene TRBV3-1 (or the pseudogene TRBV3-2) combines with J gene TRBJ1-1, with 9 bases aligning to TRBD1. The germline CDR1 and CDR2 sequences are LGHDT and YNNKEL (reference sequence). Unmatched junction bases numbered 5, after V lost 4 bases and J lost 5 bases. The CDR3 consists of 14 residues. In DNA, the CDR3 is TGTGCCAGCAGCCTGGGACAGGGTAGGACTGAAGCTTTCTTT. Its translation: CASSLGQGRTEAFF.

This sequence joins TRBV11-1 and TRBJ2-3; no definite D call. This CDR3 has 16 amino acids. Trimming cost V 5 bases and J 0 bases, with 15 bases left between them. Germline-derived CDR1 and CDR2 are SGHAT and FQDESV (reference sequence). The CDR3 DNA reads TGTGCCAGCAGCCCAAAGACTTTGTTTAGCACAGATACGCAGTATTTT. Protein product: CASSPKTLFSTDTQYF.

The CDR3 loop reads CASSQTHSGEKLFF. CDR3 nucleotide sequence: TGTGCCAGCAGCCAAACCCACAGTGGAGAAAAACTGTTTTTT. This chain connects TRBV3-1 (or the pseudogene TRBV3-2) to TRBJ1-4; D is unclear. The CDR3 totals 14 residues. Germline lookup yields CDR1 LGHDT and CDR2 YNNKEL (reference sequence). Trimming removed 2 bases from V and 8 bases from J, with 12 bases in between.

The CDR3 DNA sequence: TGTGCCAGCAGTGACAGGGAGGATGAAAAACTGTTTTTT. As protein: CASSDREDEKLFF. The J gene is TRBJ1-4, the V gene TRBV6-1, with TRBD1 as a possible D gene (5 bases). The V end was cut by 3 bases, the J end by 6 bases, with 8 bases between. This CDR3 contains 13 residues. Germline CDR1 and CDR2: MNHNS and SASEGT.

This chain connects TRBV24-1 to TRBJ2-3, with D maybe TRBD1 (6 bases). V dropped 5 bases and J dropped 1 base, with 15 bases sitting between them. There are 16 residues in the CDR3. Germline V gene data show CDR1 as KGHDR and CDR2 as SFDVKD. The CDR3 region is CATSGARQGRTDTQYF. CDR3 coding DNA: TGTGCCACCAGTGGTGCTCGGCAGGGGCGCACAGATACGCAGTATTTT.

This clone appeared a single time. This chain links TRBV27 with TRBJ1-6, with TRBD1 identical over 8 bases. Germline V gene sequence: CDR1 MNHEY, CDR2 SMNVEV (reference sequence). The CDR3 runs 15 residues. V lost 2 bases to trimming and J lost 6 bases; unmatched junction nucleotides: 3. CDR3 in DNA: TGTGCCAGCAGTTTAGGACAGGGTTTTAATTCACCCCTCCACTTT. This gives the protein CASSLGQGFNSPLHF.

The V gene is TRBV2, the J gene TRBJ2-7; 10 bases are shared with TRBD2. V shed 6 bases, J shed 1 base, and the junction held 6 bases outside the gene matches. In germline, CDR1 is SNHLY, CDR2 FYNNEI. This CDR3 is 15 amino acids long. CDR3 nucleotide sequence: TGTGCCAGCAGCCGAACTAGCGGGGCATCCTACGAGCAGTACTTC. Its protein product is CASSRTSGASYEQYF.